The sequence of this TCR beta chain was determined in a study of blood T cells in healthy people across ages. Study-wide results and caveats: Long-lived donors exceeded aged donors in naive CD4+ cells and diversity. Roughly linear age-related decline in beta diversity appeared, significant by age approximately 41.

Trimming at V came to 3 bases and at J to 4 bases, leaving 7 bases not matched to a gene. The CDR3 sequence is 15 residues long. Per germline, CDR1 LGHNA and CDR2 YNFKEQ. This clonotype was seen only a few times. The antigen is undetermined. It was with a sample-barcoded 5' primer and a J-beta primer mix that a second PCR of about 7 to 12 cycles was run. Paired-end reads containing CDR3 totaled no fewer than 2.5 million for each sample. One entry per CDR3 protein, called by TCRdb with MiXCR from the 5' RACE reads. This sample carries roughly 500,000 distinct CDR3 sequences, about 25% of them seen once, and the ten largest clones take around 20%. At least 7 million PBMCs were isolated per sample.

This chain connects TRBV4-2 to TRBJ1-2, with TRBD1 matching over 8 bases. The receptor comes from a woman aged 70-85 years in good health. Input material: blood. CDR3 region: CASSHGGQAIYGYTF. CDR3 nucleotide sequence: TGTGCCAGCAGCCATGGGGGACAGGCCATCTATGGCTACACCTTC.